Each of the 6 T cell receptor beta chains below was sequenced from the same sample in a study of blood T cells in healthy people across ages. Through a sample-barcoded 5' primer and a J-beta primer mix, a second PCR was run for 7 to 11 cycles. TCRdb recomputed calls from the 5' RACE reads with MiXCR, one row per CDR3 protein. The sample has more than 1,400,000 distinct CDR3 sequences; 35% to 45% are singletons. The sample consisted of blood. Receptors originate from a woman younger than 30 in good health.

The rearrangement joins TRBV28 to TRBJ1-5; D call uncertain. The CDR3 is 14 residues long. V lost 7 bases, J lost 2 bases, and 12 bases lay in between. Germline V gene data show CDR1 as MDHEN and CDR2 as SYDVKM. For the CDR3, the DNA is TGTGCCAGCACCATTCCCCGTCGCAATCAGCCCCAGCATTTT. Amino acids: CASTIPRRNQPQHF.

V gene TRBV12-3 or TRBV12-4 combines with J gene TRBJ2-5, with TRBD2 matching over 13 bases. TRBJ2-7 explains the end of the DNA better; the J call may be wrong. This CDR3 is built from 15 residues. In nucleotides, the CDR3 is TGTGCCAGCAGTCACGGGACTAGCGGGGTCCACGAGCAGTACTTC. Translated: CASSHGTSGVHEQYF.

This clonotype has a handful of counts. This chain uses TRBV6-5 with TRBJ2-3; D is possibly TRBD2 (6 bases). The V and J ends lost 2 bases and 1 base respectively, with 22 bases between them. Germline V CDR1 and CDR2: MNHEY, SVGAGI. The CDR3 loop spans 19 amino acids. The CDR3 reads CASSYASPWRGPGTDTQYF. CDR3 nucleotide sequence: TGTGCCAGCAGTTACGCCTCACCCTGGCGGGGCCCTGGCACAGATACGCAGTATTTT.

On this clonotype: A much larger clone is a single base away; this may be a read error. The V gene is TRBV12-3 or TRBV12-4, the J gene TRBJ2-7; D is possibly TRBD1 (5 bases). Trimming took off 2 bases at V and 5 bases at J, with 10 bases between the two ends. This CDR3 comprises 13 residues. The CDR3 sequence is CASSLPTGDEQYF. The CDR3 coding sequence is TGTGCCAGCAGTTTACCAACAGGCGACGAGCAGTACTTC.

This clonotype was seen a few times. CDR3 DNA sequence: TGCAGTGCTAGAGCAGCTGAAGCTAACTATGGCTACACCTTC. Protein product: CSARAAEANYGYTF. The chain is built from TRBV20-1 and TRBJ1-2; no definite D call. Trimming removed 1 base at V and 0 bases at J, with 9 bases between. The CDR3 is made up of 14 amino acids. Germline values: CDR1 DFQATT, CDR2 SNEGSKA (reference sequence).

This clonotype was seen a few times. The chain joins TRBV11-2 to TRBJ2-1; 8 nucleotides match TRBD2. J lost 6 bases, V lost 4 bases, and 8 bases had no gene match. The CDR3 covers 15 residues. From germline, CDR1 is SGHAT and CDR2 FQNNGV. In nucleotides, the CDR3 is TGTGCCAGCAGCTCCATACGGGAGGGCCTCAATGAGCAGTTCTTC. Protein sequence: CASSSIREGLNEQFF.